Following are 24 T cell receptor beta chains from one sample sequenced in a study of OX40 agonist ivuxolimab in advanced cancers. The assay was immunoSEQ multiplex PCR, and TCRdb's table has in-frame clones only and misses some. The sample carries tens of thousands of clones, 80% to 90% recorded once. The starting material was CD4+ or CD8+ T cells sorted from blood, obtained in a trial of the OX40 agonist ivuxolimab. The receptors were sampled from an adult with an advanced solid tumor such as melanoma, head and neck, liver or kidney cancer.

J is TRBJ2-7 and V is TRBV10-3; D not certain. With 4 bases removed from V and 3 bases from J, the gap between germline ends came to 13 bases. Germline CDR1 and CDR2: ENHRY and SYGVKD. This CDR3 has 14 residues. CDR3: CAISGLQNIYEQYF. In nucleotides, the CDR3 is TGTGCCATCAGTGGGCTTCAGAATATCTACGAGCAGTACTTC.

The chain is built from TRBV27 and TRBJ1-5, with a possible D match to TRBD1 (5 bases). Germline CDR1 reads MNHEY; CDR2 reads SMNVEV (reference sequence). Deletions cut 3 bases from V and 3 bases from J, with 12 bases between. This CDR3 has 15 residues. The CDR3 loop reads CASSFSGEDNQPQHF. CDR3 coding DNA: TGTGCCAGCAGTTTCTCGGGGGAGGACAATCAGCCCCAGCATTTT.

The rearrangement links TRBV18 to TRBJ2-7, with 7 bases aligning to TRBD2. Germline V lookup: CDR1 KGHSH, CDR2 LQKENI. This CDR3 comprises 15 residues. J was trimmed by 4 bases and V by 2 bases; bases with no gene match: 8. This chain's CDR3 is CASSPATSLAYEQYF. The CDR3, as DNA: TGTGCCAGCTCACCAGCGACTAGCTTGGCTTACGAGCAGTACTTC. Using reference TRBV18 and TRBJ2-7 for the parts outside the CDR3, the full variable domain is NAGVMQNPRHLVRRRGQEARLRCSPMKGHSHVYWYRQLPEEGLKFMVYLQKENIIDESGMPKERFSAEFPKEGPSILRIQQVVRGDSAAYFCASSPATSLAYEQYFGPGTRLTVT.

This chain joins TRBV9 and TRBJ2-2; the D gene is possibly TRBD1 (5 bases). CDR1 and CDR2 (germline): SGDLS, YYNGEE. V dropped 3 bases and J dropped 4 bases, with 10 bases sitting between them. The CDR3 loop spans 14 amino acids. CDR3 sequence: CASSGLRGTGELFF. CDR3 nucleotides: TGTGCCAGCAGCGGTCTAAGGGGCACCGGGGAGCTGTTTTTT.

Here the CDR3 DNA reads TGTGCCAGCAGCACGGGGACAGCCAACACTGAAGCTTTCTTT. The encoded protein is CASSTGTANTEAFF. The gene calls are TRBV28 and TRBJ1-1, with TRBD1 matching 7 bases. J was trimmed by 2 bases and V by 6 bases; bases with no gene match: 6. Germline loops: CDR1 MDHEN, CDR2 SYDVKM. CDR3 length equals 14 residues.

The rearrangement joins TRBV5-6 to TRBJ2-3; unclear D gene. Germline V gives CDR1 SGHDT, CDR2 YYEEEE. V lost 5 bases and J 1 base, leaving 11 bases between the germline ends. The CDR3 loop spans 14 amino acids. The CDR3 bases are TGTGCCAGCAGAGATGCCTTCGGCACAGATACGCAGTATTTT. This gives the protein CASRDAFGTDTQYF.

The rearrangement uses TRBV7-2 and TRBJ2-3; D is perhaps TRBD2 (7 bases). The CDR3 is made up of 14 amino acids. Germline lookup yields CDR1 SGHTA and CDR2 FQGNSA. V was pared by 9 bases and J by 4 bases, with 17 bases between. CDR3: CASGGGPPPDTQYF. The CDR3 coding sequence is TGTGCCAGTGGGGGGGGCCCACCCCCAGATACGCAGTATTTT. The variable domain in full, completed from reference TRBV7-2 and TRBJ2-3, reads GAGVSQSPSNKVTEKGKDVELRCDPISGHTALYWYRQSLGQGLEFLIYFQGNSAPDKSGLPSDRFSAERTGGSVSTLTIQRTQQEDSAVYLCASGGGPPPDTQYFGPGTRLTVL.

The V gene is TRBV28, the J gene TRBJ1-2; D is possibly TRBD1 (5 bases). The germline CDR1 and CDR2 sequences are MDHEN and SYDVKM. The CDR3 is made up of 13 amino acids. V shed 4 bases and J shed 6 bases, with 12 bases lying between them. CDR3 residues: CASSWGRGDGYTF. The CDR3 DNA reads TGTGCCAGCAGTTGGGGCCGAGGCGATGGCTACACCTTC.

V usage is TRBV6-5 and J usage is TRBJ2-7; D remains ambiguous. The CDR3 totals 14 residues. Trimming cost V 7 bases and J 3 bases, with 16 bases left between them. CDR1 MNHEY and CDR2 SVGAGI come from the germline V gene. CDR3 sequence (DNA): TGTGCCAGCACCCCTTCCGTGGTCCACTACGAGCAGTACTTC. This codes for CASTPSVVHYEQYF.

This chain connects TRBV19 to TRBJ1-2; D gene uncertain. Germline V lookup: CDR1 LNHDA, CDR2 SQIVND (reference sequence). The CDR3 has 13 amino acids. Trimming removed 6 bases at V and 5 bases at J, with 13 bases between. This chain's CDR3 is CASRLEPRYGYTF. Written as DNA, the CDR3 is TGTGCCAGTAGATTGGAACCCAGGTATGGCTACACCTTC.

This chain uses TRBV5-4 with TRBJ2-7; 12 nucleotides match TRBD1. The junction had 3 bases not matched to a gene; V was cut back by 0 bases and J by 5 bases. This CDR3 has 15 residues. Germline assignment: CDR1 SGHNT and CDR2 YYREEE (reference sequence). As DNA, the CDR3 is TGTGCCAGCAGCTTGGGAGGGACAGGGGGCAACGAGCAGTACTTC. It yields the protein CASSLGGTGGNEQYF. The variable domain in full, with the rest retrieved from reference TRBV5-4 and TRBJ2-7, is ETGVTQSPTHLIKTRGQQVTLRCSSQSGHNTVSWYQQALGQGPQFIFQYYREEENGRGNFPPRFSGLQFPNYSSELNVNALELDDSALYLCASSLGGTGGNEQYFGPGTRLTVT.

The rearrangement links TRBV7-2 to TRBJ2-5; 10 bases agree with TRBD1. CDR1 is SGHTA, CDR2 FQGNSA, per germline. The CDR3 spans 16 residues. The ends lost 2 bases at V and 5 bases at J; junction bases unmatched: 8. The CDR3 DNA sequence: TGTGCCAGCAGCTTAACCGGGACAGGGGTGTGGGAGACCCAGTACTTC. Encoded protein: CASSLTGTGVWETQYF.

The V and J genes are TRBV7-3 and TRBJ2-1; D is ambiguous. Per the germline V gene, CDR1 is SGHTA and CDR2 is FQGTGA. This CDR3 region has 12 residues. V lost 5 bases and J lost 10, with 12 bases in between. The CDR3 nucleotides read TGTGCCAGCAGCGTCCGAGGCGACGAGCAGTTCTTC. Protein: CASSVRGDEQFF.

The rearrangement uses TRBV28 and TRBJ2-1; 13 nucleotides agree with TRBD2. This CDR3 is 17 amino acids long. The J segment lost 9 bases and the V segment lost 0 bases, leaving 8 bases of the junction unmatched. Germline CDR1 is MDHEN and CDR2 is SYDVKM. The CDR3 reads CASSLWGTSGRAPEQFF. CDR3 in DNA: TGTGCCAGCAGTTTATGGGGAACTAGCGGGAGGGCCCCTGAGCAGTTCTTC.

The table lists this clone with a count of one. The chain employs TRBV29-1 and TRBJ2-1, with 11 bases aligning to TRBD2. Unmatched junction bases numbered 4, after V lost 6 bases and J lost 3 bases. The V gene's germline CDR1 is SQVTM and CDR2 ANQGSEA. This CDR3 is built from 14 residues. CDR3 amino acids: CSVDGLAGYNEQFF. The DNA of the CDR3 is TGCAGCGTCGATGGACTAGCGGGCTACAATGAGCAGTTCTTC.

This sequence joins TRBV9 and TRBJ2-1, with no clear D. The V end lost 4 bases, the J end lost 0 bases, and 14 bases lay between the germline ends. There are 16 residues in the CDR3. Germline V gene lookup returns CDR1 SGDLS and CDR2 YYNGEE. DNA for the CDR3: TGTGCCAGCAGCACCCATAGCCTGAGCTCCTACAATGAGCAGTTCTTC. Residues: CASSTHSLSSYNEQFF.

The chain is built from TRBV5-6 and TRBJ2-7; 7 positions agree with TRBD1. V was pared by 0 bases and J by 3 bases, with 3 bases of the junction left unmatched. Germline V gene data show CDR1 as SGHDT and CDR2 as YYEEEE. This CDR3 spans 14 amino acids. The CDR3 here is CASSLGQGGYEQYF. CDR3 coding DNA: TGTGCCAGCAGCTTGGGACAGGGCGGCTACGAGCAGTACTTC.

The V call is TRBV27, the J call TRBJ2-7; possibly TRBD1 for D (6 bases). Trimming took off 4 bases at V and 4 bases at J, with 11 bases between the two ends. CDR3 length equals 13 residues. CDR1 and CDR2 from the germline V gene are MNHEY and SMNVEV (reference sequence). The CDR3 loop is CASSSQGTYEQYF. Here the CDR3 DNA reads TGTGCCAGCAGTTCACAGGGAACTTACGAGCAGTACTTC.

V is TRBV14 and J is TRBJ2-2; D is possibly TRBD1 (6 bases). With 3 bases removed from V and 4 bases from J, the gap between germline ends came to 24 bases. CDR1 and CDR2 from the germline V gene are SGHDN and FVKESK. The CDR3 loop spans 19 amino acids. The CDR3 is CASSHHRDTTTLATGELFF. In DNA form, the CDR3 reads TGTGCCAGCAGCCATCACCGGGACACTACGACTTTGGCCACCGGGGAGCTGTTTTTT.

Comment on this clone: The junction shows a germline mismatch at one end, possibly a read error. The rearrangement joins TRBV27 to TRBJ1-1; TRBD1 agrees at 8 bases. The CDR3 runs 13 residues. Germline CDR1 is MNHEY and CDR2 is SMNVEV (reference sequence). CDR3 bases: TGTGCCAGCAGTCCGGGGACAGGTGGAAGTTGGATCTTT. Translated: CASSPGTGGSWIF.

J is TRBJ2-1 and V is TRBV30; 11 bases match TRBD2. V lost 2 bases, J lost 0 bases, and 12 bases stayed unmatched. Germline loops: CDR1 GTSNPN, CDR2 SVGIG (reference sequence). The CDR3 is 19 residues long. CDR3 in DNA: TGTGCCTGGAGTATAATGGGGACTAGCGGTTTTAGCTCCTACAATGAGCAGTTCTTC. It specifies CAWSIMGTSGFSSYNEQFF.

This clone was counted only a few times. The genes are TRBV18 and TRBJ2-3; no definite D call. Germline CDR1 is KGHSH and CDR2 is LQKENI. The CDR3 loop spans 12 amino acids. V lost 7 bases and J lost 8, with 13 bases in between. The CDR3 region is CASFPTPGTQYF. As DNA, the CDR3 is TGTGCCAGCTTTCCGACACCTGGTACGCAGTATTTT.

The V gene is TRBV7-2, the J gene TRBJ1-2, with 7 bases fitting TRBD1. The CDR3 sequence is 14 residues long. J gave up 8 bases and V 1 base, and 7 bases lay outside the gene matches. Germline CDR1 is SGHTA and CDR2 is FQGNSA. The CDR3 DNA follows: TGTGCCAGCAGCTTAGACAGGGGTAGTTACGGCTACACCTTC. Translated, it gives CASSLDRGSYGYTF. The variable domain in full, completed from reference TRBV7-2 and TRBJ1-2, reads GAGVSQSPSNKVTEKGKDVELRCDPISGHTALYWYRQSLGQGLEFLIYFQGNSAPDKSGLPSDRFSAERTGGSVSTLTIQRTQQEDSAVYLCASSLDRGSYGYTFGSGTRLTVV.

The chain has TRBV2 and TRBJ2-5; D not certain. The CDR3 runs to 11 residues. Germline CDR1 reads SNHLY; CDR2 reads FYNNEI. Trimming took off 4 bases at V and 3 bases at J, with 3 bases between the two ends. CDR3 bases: TGTGCCAGCAGTGCCAAAGAGACCCAGTACTTC. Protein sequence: CASSAKETQYF.